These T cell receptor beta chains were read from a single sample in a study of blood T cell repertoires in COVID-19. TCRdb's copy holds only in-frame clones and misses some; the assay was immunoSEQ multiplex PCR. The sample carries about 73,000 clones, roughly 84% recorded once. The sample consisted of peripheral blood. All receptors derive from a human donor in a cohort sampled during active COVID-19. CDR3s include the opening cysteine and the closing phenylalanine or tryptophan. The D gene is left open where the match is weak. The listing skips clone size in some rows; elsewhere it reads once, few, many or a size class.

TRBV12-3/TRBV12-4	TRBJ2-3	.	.	CASSPHPVDTQYF	TGTGCCAGCAGTCCACATCCCGTCGATACGCAGTATTTT
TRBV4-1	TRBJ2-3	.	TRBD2	CASSHSTSGATDTQYF	TGCGCCAGCAGCCACTCGACTAGCGGGGCCACAGATACGCAGTATTTT
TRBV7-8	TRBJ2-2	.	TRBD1	CASSPDRGLTGELFF	TGTGCCAGCAGCCCAGACAGGGGGCTAACCGGGGAGCTGTTTTTT
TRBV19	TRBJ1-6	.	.	CASGGGALYNSPLHF	TGTGCCTCGGGTGGAGGGGCCCTCTATAATTCACCCCTCCACTTT
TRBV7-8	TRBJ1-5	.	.	CASSPQDQPQHF	TGTGCCAGCAGCCCACAGGATCAGCCCCAGCATTTT
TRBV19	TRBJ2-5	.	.	CASSGSRRETQYF	TGTGCCAGTAGTGGGTCCCGGCGGGAGACCCAGTACTTC
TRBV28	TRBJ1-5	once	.	CASSLSSGRAAQPQHF	TGTGCCAGCAGTTTATCCTCAGGGAGGGCGGCTCAGCCCCAGCATTTT
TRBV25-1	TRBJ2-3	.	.	CASSEGGSTDTQYF	TGTGCCAGCAGTGAAGGGGGCAGCACAGATACGCAGTATTTT
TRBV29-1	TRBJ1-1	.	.	CSVEGRRGDTEAFF	TGCAGCGTTGAAGGACGCAGGGGTGACACTGAAGCTTTCTTT
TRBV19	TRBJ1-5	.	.	CASGHTLSNQPQHF	TGTGCCAGCGGACACACACTTAGCAATCAGCCCCAGCATTTT
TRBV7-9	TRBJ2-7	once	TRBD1	CASSFGRGPYEQYF	TGTGCCAGCAGCTTCGGCAGGGGGCCTTACGAGCAGTACTTC
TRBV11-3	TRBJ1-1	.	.	CASSLVPSSGTAF	TGTGCCAGCAGCTTAGTCCCCTCCAGTGGGACTGCGTTT
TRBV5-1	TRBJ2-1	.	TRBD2	CASSLERLAINEQFF	TGCGCCAGCAGCTTGGAAAGACTAGCAATCAATGAGCAGTTCTTC
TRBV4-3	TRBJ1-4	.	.	CASSQQGDRANEKLFF	TGCGCCAGCAGCCAACAAGGGGATCGAGCTAATGAAAAACTGTTTTTT
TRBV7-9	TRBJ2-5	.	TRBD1	CASSDLTGGETQYF	TGTGCCAGCAGCGATCTGACAGGGGGGGAGACCCAGTACTTC